The rows below give T cell receptor beta chains drawn from one sample of a study of molecular identifiers for immune sequencing clone quantification. From the PCR reads, TCRdb called clonotypes with MiXCR, one entry per CDR3 protein. The sample holds about 640,000 distinct CDR3 sequences, around 20% seen once. Source material: naive CD8+ T cells from blood, with Jurkat cell RNA spiked in. The receptors originated from a human donor in good health. Some libraries in this study had Jurkat cell RNA spiked in. Both conserved end residues are part of each CDR3. A D gene is named only where the DNA matches it firmly. Clone size is stated in some rows and not others, as once, few, many or a class when expanded.

D gene	J gene	clone size	CDR3 length	V gene	CDR3 protein	CDR3 DNA
.	TRBJ2-7	many	15	TRBV5-6	CASSGRGQLSYEQYF	TGTGCCAGCAGCGGCCGGGGACAACTTTCCTACGAGCAGTACTTC
.	TRBJ2-7	.	12	TRBV7-2	CASSLNGYGQYF	TGTGCCAGCAGCTTAAACGGCTACGGGCAGTACTTC
.	TRBJ1-2	.	15	TRBV10-1	CASSYSPALSYGYTF	TGTGCCAGCAGTTACTCCCCAGCGCTCAGCTATGGCTACACCTTC
.	TRBJ1-1	.	15	TRBV7-9	CASSLGVGRDTEAFF	TGTGCCAGCAGCTTAGGAGTAGGGCGGGACACTGAAGCTTTCTTT
.	TRBJ1-5	many	14	TRBV27	CASSLSSGAQPQHF	TGTGCCAGCAGTCTATCCTCGGGGGCTCAGCCCCAGCATTTT
.	TRBJ2-4	.	18	TRBV9	CASSVFPSRGLAKDIQYF	TGTGCCAGCAGCGTATTCCCCTCCCGGGGGCTAGCCAAAGACATTCAGTACTTC
TRBD1	TRBJ2-3	many	17	TRBV4-1	CASSHIPGTESTDTQYF	TGCGCCAGCAGCCACATCCCCGGGACAGAAAGCACAGATACGCAGTATTTT
TRBD1	TRBJ2-5	.	17	TRBV18	CASSPQGAKAPQETQYF	TGTGCCAGCTCACCTCAGGGGGCTAAGGCTCCCCAAGAGACCCAGTACTTC
.	TRBJ2-7	.	14	TRBV9	CASSVAVGTYEQYF	TGTGCCAGCAGCGTAGCGGTGGGGACCTACGAGCAGTACTTC
.	TRBJ1-5	many	14	TRBV30	CAWSYAGANQPQHF	TGTGCCTGGAGTTACGCAGGGGCCAATCAGCCCCAGCATTTT
TRBD2	TRBJ2-7	few	18	TRBV5-6	CASRGTSGRRERFSEQYF	TGTGCCAGCAGGGGGACTAGCGGGAGGAGGGAAAGGTTCTCCGAGCAGTACTTC
TRBD2	TRBJ2-3	many	16	TRBV6-5	CASSYSAGSSTDTQYF	TGTGCCAGCAGTTACTCAGCGGGGTCTAGCACAGATACGCAGTATTTT
.	TRBJ2-7	many	12	TRBV28	CASSPRPKEQYF	TGTGCCAGCAGTCCTCGGCCTAAGGAGCAGTACTTC
.	TRBJ2-7	.	15	TRBV4-1	CASSQRSLSSYEQYF	TGCGCCAGCAGCCAAAGGTCCCTCTCCTCCTACGAGCAGTACTTC
.	TRBJ2-1	many	10	TRBV11-2	CASSSGEQFF	TGTGCCAGCAGCTCCGGTGAGCAGTTCTTC
TRBD1	TRBJ2-7	many	12	TRBV6-5	CASKDRAYEQYF	TGTGCCAGCAAGGACAGGGCCTACGAGCAGTACTTC
TRBD2	TRBJ2-3	many	16	TRBV12-3/TRBV12-4	CASSEDPGGGTDTQYF	TGTGCCAGCAGTGAAGATCCGGGGGGGGGCACAGATACGCAGTATTTT
.	TRBJ1-5	many	17	TRBV27	CASGSLLPGGSNQPQHF	TGTGCCAGCGGTTCCCTACTCCCAGGTGGTAGCAATCAGCCCCAGCATTTT
.	TRBJ2-1	.	14	TRBV9	CASGPSDPYNEQFF	TGTGCCAGCGGACCTAGCGACCCCTACAATGAGCAGTTCTTC
.	TRBJ2-3	many	16	TRBV28	CASRSDRAAVPDTQYF	TGTGCCAGCCGCAGCGACCGGGCGGCGGTTCCAGATACGCAGTATTTT
.	TRBJ2-7	many	15	TRBV12-3/TRBV12-4	CASSGQPGPWYEQYF	TGTGCCAGCAGCGGACAGCCCGGACCTTGGTACGAGCAGTACTTC
.	TRBJ1-2	many	13	TRBV2	CASSDRINYGYTF	TGTGCCAGCAGTGACAGAATTAACTATGGCTACACCTTC
.	TRBJ1-1	many	17	TRBV6-5	CASSQSLRSLMNTEAFF	TGTGCCAGCAGTCAGAGCTTGAGGTCCCTTATGAACACTGAAGCTTTCTTT
TRBD1	TRBJ2-3	many	17	TRBV5-4	CASSLLGQGGPTDTQYF	TGTGCCAGCAGCTTGCTGGGACAGGGAGGGCCCACAGATACGCAGTATTTT
.	TRBJ2-3	many	15	TRBV7-6	CASSLLLESTDTQYF	TGTGCCAGCAGCTTATTACTAGAAAGCACAGATACGCAGTATTTT
.	TRBJ2-2	.	13	TRBV18	CASSPPDTGELFF	TGTGCCAGCTCACCACCTGACACCGGGGAGCTGTTTTTT